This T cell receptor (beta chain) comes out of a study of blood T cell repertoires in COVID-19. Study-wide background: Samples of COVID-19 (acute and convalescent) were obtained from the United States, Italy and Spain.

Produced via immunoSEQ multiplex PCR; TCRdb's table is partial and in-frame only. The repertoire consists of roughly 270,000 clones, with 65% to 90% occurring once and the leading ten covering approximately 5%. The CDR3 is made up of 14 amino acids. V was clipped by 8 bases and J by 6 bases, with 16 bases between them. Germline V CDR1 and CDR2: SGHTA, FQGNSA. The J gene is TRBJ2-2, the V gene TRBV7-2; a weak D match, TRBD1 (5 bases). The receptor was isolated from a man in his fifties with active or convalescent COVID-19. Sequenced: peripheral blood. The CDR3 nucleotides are TGTGCCAGCGGACGGTCCAGGGCGGCCGGGGAGCTGTTTTTT. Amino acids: CASGRSRAAGELFF.